Reported below is one T cell receptor beta chain. The target of this receptor is not known. Within one base of it there is no much larger clone, and no base qualities were kept. The CDR3 spans 15 residues, from the cysteine through the phenylalanine. This entry keeps only the CDR3 DNA: 45 bases, framed from base 1. Compared with germline, V lacks 3 bases and J lacks 8 bases; bases without a gene match: 9. CDR1 KGHSH and CDR2 LQKENI were looked up in the germline V gene. This sample stems from a study of control samples from healthy donors and cancer patients (dated by TCRdb to the early 2020s). The library was prepared using the immunoSEQ multiplex PCR assay. Drawn from immuneACCESS, this table holds only the in-frame rearrangements with V and J called that TCRdb kept. Clones are partly lost; checked studies trace under half to an unresolved V gene and leave the rest unexplained. The sample has about 110,000 clones on record, 90% of them singletons. Roughly 4.4% of the sample lies in the top ten.

The TCR comes from a human donor in good health. The donor label of this sample is uncertain. The sequencing input was blood. The V and J genes are TRBV18 and TRBJ1-4, with 7 central nucleotides matching TRBD1. The sequence in DNA is TGTGCCAGCTCACCTGACCGGACAGGACAGGAAAAACTGTTTTTT. This sequence encodes CASSPDRTGQEKLFF.